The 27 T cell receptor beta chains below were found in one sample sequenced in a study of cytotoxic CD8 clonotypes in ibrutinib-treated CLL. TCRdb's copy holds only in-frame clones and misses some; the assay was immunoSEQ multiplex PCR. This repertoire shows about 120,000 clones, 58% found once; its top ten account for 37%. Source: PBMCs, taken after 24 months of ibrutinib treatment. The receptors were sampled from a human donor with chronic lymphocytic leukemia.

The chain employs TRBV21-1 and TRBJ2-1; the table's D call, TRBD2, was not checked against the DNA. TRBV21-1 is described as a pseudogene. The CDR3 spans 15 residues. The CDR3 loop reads CASSPKRGNYNEQFF. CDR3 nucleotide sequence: TGTGCCAGCAGCCCTAAGCGGGGGAACTACAATGAGCAGTTCTTC.

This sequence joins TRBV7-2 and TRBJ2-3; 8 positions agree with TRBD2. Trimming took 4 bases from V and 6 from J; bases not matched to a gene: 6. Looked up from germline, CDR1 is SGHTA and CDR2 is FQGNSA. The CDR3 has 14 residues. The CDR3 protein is CASSWTSSPDTQYF. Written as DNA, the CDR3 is TGTGCCAGCAGCTGGACTAGCTCCCCTGATACGCAGTATTTT. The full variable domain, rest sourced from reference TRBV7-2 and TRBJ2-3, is GAGVSQSPSNKVTEKGKDVELRCDPISGHTALYWYRQSLGQGLEFLIYFQGNSAPDKSGLPSDRFSAERTGGSVSTLTIQRTQQEDSAVYLCASSWTSSPDTQYFGPGTRLTVL.

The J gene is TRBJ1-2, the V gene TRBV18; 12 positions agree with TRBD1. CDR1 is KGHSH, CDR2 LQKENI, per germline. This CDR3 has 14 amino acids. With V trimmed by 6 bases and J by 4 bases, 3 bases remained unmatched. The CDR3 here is CASSEGQGAYGYTF. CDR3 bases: TGTGCCAGCTCGGAGGGACAGGGGGCCTATGGCTACACCTTC.

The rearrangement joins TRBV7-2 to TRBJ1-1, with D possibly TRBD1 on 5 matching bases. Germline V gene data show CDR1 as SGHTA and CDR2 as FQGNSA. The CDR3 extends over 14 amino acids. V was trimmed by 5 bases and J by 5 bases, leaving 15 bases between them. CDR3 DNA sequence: TGTGCCAGCAGCCCCCAGCCAGGGCTGACTGAAGCTTTCTTT. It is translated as CASSPQPGLTEAFF.

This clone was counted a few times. CDR3 region: CAWSPLAGGLETQYF. DNA of the CDR3: TGTGCCTGGAGTCCACTAGCGGGGGGGCTGGAGACCCAGTACTTC. The rearrangement uses TRBV30 and TRBJ2-5; 13 nucleotides line up with TRBD2. Germline V gene lookup returns CDR1 GTSNPN and CDR2 SVGIG (reference sequence). The CDR3 is made up of 15 amino acids. Trimming took 2 bases from V and 5 from J; bases not matched to a gene: 5.

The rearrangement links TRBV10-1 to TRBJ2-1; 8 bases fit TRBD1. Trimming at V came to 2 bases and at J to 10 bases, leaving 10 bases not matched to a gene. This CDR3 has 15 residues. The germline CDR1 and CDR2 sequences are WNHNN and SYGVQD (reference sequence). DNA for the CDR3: TGCGCCAGCAGTGAGCAAACTAAGGGACAGGAAGAGCAGTTCTTC. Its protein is CASSEQTKGQEEQFF.

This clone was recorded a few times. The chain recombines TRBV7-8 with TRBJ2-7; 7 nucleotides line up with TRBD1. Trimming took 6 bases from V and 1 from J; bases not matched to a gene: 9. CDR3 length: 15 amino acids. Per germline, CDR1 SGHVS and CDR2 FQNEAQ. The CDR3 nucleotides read TGTGCCAGCAGATCCAGGGGGATTGAGTCCTACGAGCAGTACTTC. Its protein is CASRSRGIESYEQYF.

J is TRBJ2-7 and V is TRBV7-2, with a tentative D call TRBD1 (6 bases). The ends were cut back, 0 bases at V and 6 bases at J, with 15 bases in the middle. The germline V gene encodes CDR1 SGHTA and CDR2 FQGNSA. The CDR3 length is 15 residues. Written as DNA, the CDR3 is TGTGCCAGCAGCTTAGCGTCCCGGCAGGGGTTCGAGCAGTACTTC. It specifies CASSLASRQGFEQYF.

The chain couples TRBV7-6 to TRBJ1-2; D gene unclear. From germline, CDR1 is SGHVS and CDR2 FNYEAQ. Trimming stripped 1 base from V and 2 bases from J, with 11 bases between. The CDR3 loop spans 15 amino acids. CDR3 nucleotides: TGTGCCAGCAGCTTAGAAGGACGGTTGAACTATGGCTACACCTTC. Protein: CASSLEGRLNYGYTF.

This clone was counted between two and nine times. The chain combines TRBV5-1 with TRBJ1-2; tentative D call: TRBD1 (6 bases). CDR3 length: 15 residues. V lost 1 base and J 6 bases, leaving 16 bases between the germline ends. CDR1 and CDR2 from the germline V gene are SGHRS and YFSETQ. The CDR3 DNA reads TGCGCCAGCAGCTTGATCCCAGGGGCTGAGAATGGCTACACCTTC. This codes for CASSLIPGAENGYTF.

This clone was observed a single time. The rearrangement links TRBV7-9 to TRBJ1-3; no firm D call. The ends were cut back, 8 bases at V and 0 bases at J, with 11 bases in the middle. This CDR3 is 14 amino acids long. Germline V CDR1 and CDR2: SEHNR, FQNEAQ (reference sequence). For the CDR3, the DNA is TGTGCCAGCCGCCGGGAAGGCTCTGGAAACACCATATATTTT. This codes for CASRREGSGNTIYF.

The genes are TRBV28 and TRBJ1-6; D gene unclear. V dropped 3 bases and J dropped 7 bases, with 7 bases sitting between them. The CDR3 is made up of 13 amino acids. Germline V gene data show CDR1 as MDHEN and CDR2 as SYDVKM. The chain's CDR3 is CASSFSENSPLHF. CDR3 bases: TGTGCCAGCAGTTTTTCTGAGAATTCACCCCTCCACTTT.

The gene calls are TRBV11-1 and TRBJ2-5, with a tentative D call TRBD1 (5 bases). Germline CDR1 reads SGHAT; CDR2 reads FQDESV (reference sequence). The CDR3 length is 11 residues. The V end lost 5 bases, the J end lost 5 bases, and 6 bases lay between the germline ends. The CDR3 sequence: CASSPGETQYF. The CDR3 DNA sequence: TGTGCCAGCAGCCCAGGGGAGACCCAGTACTTC.

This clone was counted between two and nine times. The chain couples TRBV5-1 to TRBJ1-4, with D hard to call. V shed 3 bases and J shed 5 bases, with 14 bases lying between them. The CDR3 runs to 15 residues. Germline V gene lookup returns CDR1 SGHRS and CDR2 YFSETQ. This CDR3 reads CASSSGSGSNEKLFF. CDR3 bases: TGCGCCAGCAGCTCTGGGTCCGGCTCGAATGAAAAACTGTTTTTT.

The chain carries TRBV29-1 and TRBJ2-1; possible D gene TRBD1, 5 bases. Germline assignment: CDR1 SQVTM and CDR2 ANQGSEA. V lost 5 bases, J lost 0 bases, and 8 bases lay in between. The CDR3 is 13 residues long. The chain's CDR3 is CSVRQSSYNEQFF. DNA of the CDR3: TGCAGCGTTCGACAGAGCTCCTACAATGAGCAGTTCTTC.

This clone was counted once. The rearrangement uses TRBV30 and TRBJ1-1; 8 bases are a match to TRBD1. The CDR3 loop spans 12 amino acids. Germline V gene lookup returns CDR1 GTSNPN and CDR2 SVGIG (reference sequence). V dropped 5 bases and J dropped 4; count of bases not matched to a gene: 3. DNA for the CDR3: TGTGCCTGGGCCACAGGGGGCACTGAAGCTTTCTTT. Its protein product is CAWATGGTEAFF.

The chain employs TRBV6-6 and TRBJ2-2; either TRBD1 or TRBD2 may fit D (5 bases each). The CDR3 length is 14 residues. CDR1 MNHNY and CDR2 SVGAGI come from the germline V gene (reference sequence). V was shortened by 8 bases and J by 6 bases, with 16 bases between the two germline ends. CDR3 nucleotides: TGTGCCAGCTTTGTTGGGGGTCTAGCCGGGGAGCTGTTTTTT. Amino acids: CASFVGGLAGELFF.

The CDR3 sequence: CSVSRTVGSYEQYF. The CDR3 DNA reads TGCAGCGTTAGTCGGACAGTCGGTAGTTACGAGCAGTACTTC. The genes are TRBV29-1 and TRBJ2-7; a weak D match, TRBD1 (6 bases). The CDR3 length is 14 residues. Trimming pared 5 bases from V and 4 bases from J, leaving 18 bases between. In germline, CDR1 is SQVTM, CDR2 ANQGSEA.

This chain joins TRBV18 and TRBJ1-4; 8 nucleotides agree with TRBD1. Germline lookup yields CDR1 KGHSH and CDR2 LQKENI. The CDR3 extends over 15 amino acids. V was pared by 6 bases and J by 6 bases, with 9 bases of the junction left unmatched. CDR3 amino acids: CASSQHRGSHEKLFF. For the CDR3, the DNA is TGTGCCAGCTCGCAGCACAGGGGGTCACATGAAAAACTGTTTTTT.

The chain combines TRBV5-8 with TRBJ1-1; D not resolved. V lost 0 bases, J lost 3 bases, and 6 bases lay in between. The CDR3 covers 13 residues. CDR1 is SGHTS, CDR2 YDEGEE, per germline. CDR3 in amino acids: CASSLAGHTEAFF. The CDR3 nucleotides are TGTGCCAGCAGCTTGGCGGGTCACACTGAAGCTTTCTTT.

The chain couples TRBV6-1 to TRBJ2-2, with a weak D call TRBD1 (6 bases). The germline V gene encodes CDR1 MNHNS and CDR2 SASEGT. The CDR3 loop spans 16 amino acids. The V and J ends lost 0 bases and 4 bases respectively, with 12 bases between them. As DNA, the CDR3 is TGTGCCAGCAGTGAAGCGGCAGGGGTATCCACCGGGGAGCTGTTTTTT. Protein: CASSEAAGVSTGELFF.

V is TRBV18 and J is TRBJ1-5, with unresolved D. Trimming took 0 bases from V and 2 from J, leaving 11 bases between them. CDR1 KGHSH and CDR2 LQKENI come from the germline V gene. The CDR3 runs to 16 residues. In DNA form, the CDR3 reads TGTGCCAGCTCACCACCCGCCGCGGGTGGCAATCAGCCCCAGCATTTT. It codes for CASSPPAAGGNQPQHF.

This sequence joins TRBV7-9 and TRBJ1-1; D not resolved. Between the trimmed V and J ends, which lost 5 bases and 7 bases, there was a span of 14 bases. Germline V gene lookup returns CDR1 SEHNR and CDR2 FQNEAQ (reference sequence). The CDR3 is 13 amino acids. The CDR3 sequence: CASSPLRESEAFF. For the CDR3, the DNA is TGTGCCAGCAGCCCGTTACGGGAAAGTGAAGCTTTCTTT.

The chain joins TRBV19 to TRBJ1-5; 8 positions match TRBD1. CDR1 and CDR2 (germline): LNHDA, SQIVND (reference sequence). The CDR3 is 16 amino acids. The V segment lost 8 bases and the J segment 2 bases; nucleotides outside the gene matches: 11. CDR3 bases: TGTGCCAGTGTTAGTCTACAGGGACAGGGCAATCAGCCCCAGCATTTT. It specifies CASVSLQGQGNQPQHF.

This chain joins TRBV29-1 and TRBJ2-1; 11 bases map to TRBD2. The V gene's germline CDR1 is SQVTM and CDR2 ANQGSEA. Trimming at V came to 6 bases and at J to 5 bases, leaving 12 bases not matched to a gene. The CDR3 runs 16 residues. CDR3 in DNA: TGCAGCGTACTACTAGCGGGGGCTCATTGGGACAATGAGCAGTTCTTC. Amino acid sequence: CSVLLAGAHWDNEQFF.

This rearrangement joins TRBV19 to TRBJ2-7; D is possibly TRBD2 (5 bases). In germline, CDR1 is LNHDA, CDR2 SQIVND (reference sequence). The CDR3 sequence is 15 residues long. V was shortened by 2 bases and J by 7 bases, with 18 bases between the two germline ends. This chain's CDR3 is CASSIRADGRGEQYF. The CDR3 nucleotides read TGTGCCAGTAGTATAAGAGCGGACGGCCGAGGAGAGCAGTACTTC.

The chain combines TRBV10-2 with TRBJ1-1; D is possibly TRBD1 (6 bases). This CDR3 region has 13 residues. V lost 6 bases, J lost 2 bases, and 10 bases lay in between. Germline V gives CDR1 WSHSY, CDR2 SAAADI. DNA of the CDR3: TGCGCCAGCAGACGACAGGTCAACACTGAAGCTTTCTTT. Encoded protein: CASRRQVNTEAFF.